Below are 8 T cell receptor beta chains sequenced from a single sample in a study of blood T cell repertoires in COVID-19. The repertoire was sequenced with immunoSEQ multiplex PCR; TCRdb's copy has only in-frame clones and lacks some. The table lists 200,000 to 250,000 clones, 83% of them singletons, with roughly 1.3% in the top ten. The sequenced sample consisted of peripheral blood. These receptor sequences come from a woman younger than 45 with COVID-19, enrolled during active disease.

The table lists this clone with a few counts. The V and J genes are TRBV3-1 (or the pseudogene TRBV3-2) and TRBJ2-1; 9 nucleotides align to TRBD2. CDR3 length: 17 amino acids. V dropped 0 bases and J dropped 8; count of bases not matched to a gene: 11. Germline values: CDR1 LGHDT, CDR2 YNNKEL (reference sequence). The CDR3 sequence: CASSQDAGGRAGDEQFF. CDR3 nucleotide sequence: TGTGCCAGCAGCCAAGATGCGGGCGGGAGGGCCGGGGATGAGCAGTTCTTC.

The chain couples TRBV27 to TRBJ2-1; D call uncertain. Trimming removed 5 bases from V and 1 base from J, with 3 bases in between. CDR3 length: 12 residues. Germline V gives CDR1 MNHEY, CDR2 SMNVEV (reference sequence). For the CDR3, the DNA is TGTGCCAGCAGTCGGTCCTACAATGAGCAGTTCTTC. It specifies CASSRSYNEQFF.

This sequence joins TRBV7-3 and TRBJ2-6; 8 bases match TRBD1. The CDR3 is 16 residues long. The germline V gene has CDR1 SGHTA and CDR2 FQGTGA. V was pared by 5 bases and J by 2 bases, with 5 bases of the junction left unmatched. CDR3 protein: CASSTGTGTGANVLTF. CDR3 nucleotide sequence: TGTGCCAGCAGCACCGGGACAGGTACTGGGGCCAACGTCCTGACTTTC.

The chain employs TRBV11-2 and TRBJ2-7, with a weak D call TRBD1 (5 bases). Trimming removed 2 bases at V and 2 bases at J, with 7 bases between. The CDR3 has 13 amino acids. Germline V gene lookup returns CDR1 SGHAT and CDR2 FQNNGV. Written as DNA, the CDR3 is TGTGCCAGCAGCTTAACAGGAACCTACGAGCAGTACTTC. This gives the protein CASSLTGTYEQYF.

The chain is built from TRBV5-6 and TRBJ2-7; D not resolved. This CDR3 is 14 amino acids long. The V gene lost 2 bases and the J gene lost 3 bases, with 12 bases spanning the gap. The germline CDR1 and CDR2 sequences are SGHDT and YYEEEE. The DNA for the CDR3 is TGTGCCAGCAGCTTCGAGACGGAGATCTACGAGCAGTACTTC. Translated: CASSFETEIYEQYF.

V gene TRBV9 combines with J gene TRBJ2-7, with D possibly TRBD2 on 6 matching bases. The length of the CDR3 is 13 residues. Germline V CDR1 and CDR2: SGDLS, YYNGEE. Deletions cut 4 bases from V and 7 bases from J, with 15 bases between. The CDR3 DNA follows: TGTGCCAGCAGCTCGGGACTTCCGGGAGAGCAGTACTTC. It encodes CASSSGLPGEQYF.

V gene TRBV19 combines with J gene TRBJ2-7, with D possibly being TRBD2 (6 bases). Trimming took off 1 base at V and 2 bases at J, with 15 bases between the two ends. CDR1 LNHDA and CDR2 SQIVND come from the germline V gene (reference sequence). The CDR3 spans 16 residues. CDR3 nucleotide sequence: TGTGCCAGTAGTATAGGCGGGATCGGAGCGGCCTACGAGCAGTACTTC. It yields the protein CASSIGGIGAAYEQYF.

The chain couples TRBV4-1 to TRBJ2-2, with 7 positions matching TRBD1. J gave up 4 bases and V 6 bases, and 8 bases lay outside the gene matches. Germline V lookup: CDR1 MGHRA, CDR2 YSYEKL. The CDR3 runs to 15 residues. Written as DNA, the CDR3 is TGCGCCAGCAGACTACCGGGACAGAGCACCGGGGAGCTGTTTTTT. This gives the protein CASRLPGQSTGELFF.